This is a list of T cell receptor beta chains from one sample in a study of Ad26.COV2.S vaccination and SARS-CoV-2 variants. The table came from immunoSEQ multiplex PCR; TCRdb's copy has only in-frame clones and leaves some out. Among about 370,000 clones, about 88% were seen once, and the ten largest hold approximately 3.7%. The sequencing here drew on peripheral blood, taken in a trial of Ad26.COV2.S vaccine versus placebo. The source of these receptors is a person aged 18 to 65 who received the Ad26.COV2.S COVID-19 vaccine or a placebo. CDR3s include the opening cysteine and the closing phenylalanine or tryptophan. Fields, in order: V gene, clone size, D gene, J gene, CDR3 protein, CDR3 DNA. D genes are given only for firm matches. The size of a clone is reported for some rows only, either as once, few or many, or as a class for expanded clones.

>TRBV6-5|-|TRBD1|TRBJ1-5
CASSRRGQGHQPQHF
TGTGCCAGCAGCAGACGTGGACAGGGGCATCAGCCCCAGCATTTT
>TRBV9|once|-|TRBJ1-6
CASSRGEGPGPNSPLHF
TGTGCCAGCAGCAGGGGGGAGGGTCCTGGGCCTAATTCACCCCTCCACTTT
>TRBV4-1|-|-|TRBJ2-1
CASSQEATIAGYNEQFF
TGCGCCAGCAGCCAAGAGGCTACGATCGCGGGGTACAATGAGCAGTTCTTC
>TRBV6-1|once|-|TRBJ2-5
CASSDFRLRENQETQYF
TGTGCCAGCAGTGATTTCAGGCTGCGGGAAAACCAAGAGACCCAGTACTTC
>TRBV19|-|-|TRBJ1-5
CASIVGGVMTQPQHF
TGTGCCAGTATCGTTGGGGGGGTAATGACTCAGCCCCAGCATTTT
>TRBV6-4|-|TRBD1|TRBJ1-4
CASSDPDEGATSRNEKLFF
TGTGCCAGCAGTGACCCGGATGAGGGGGCGACGAGTCGAAATGAAAAACTGTTTTTT
>TRBV4-3|-|-|TRBJ2-7
CASSQDSGHYEQYF
TGCGCCAGCAGCCAAGACTCAGGACACTACGAGCAGTACTTC
>TRBV2|-|-|TRBJ2-3
CASSGDSSTDTQYF
TGTGCCAGCAGTGGGGACTCTAGCACAGATACGCAGTATTTT
>TRBV12-3/TRBV12-4|-|-|TRBJ1-2
CASSILSGGYTF
TGTGCCAGCAGTATTTTGAGTGGGGGCTACACCTTC
>TRBV7-9|-|-|TRBJ2-3
CASSPYAPGEDTQYF
TGTGCCAGCAGCCCCTACGCCCCAGGGGAAGATACGCAGTATTTT
>TRBV11-2|-|-|TRBJ2-5
CASSLSETQYF
TGTGCCAGCAGCCTTTCCGAGACCCAGTACTTC
>TRBV5-1|-|TRBD1|TRBJ1-1
CASSQGQGGLNTEAFF
TGCGCCAGCAGCCAAGGACAGGGGGGTTTAAACACTGAAGCTTTCTTT
>TRBV4-1|-|-|TRBJ2-5
CASSPPGEGSKETQYF
TGCGCCAGCAGCCCCCCGGGGGAAGGGAGCAAGGAGACCCAGTACTTC
>TRBV29-1|-|-|TRBJ2-1
CSVEDYILSSYNEQFF
TGCAGCGTTGAAGATTACATCCTAAGCTCCTACAATGAGCAGTTCTTC
>TRBV6-5|once|-|TRBJ1-2
CASSPDPEGGYTF
TGTGCCAGCAGCCCCGACCCCGAGGGTGGCTACACCTTC
>TRBV6-2/TRBV6-3|-|TRBD2|TRBJ2-1
CASSSSPRLAGGRSSYNEQFF
TGTGCCAGCAGTTCATCCCCAAGACTAGCGGGTGGGAGGAGCTCCTACAATGAGCAGTTCTTC
>TRBV21-1|-|-|TRBJ2-1
CASSKIRRGRDRGYNEQFF
TGTGCCAGCAGCAAAATACGTCGCGGCCGGGACAGGGGCTACAATGAGCAGTTCTTC
>TRBV2|-|-|TRBJ2-3
CASSDLGARASTDTQYF
TGTGCCAGCAGTGATCTTGGGGCCCGAGCTAGCACAGATACGCAGTATTTT
>TRBV10-3|-|-|TRBJ2-5
CAIRAGSEGETQYF
TGTGCCATCAGAGCCGGGAGCGAGGGGGAGACCCAGTACTTC
>TRBV11-2|-|TRBD2|TRBJ2-5
CASSLRAGVGETQYF
TGTGCCAGCAGCTTAAGAGCGGGGGTAGGGGAGACCCAGTACTTC
>TRBV5-1|-|-|TRBJ1-3
CASSLGQAGGNTIYF
TGCGCCAGCAGCTTGGGACAGGCTGGTGGAAACACCATATATTTT
>TRBV2|-|TRBD1|TRBJ1-5
CASRGQASNQPQHF
TGTGCCAGCAGAGGACAGGCTAGCAATCAGCCCCAGCATTTT
>TRBV5-1|once|-|TRBJ1-1
CASSEGGDTEAFF
TGCGCCAGCAGCGAGGGCGGAGACACTGAAGCTTTCTTT
>TRBV6-2/TRBV6-3|-|-|TRBJ2-7
CASSYPRLIGSSYEQYF
TGTGCCAGCAGTTACCCTCGACTTATAGGGAGCTCCTACGAGCAGTACTTC
>TRBV7-2|-|-|TRBJ2-3
CASSFPFTGGQYF
TGTGCCAGCAGCTTTCCCTTTACGGGTGGTCAGTATTTT
>TRBV7-9|-|-|TRBJ1-4
CASNLGTPWEKLFF
TGTGCCAGCAACTTAGGGACCCCCTGGGAAAAACTGTTTTTT
>TRBV18|-|TRBD1|TRBJ1-1
CASSPRTGGTEAFF
TGTGCCAGCTCACCACGGACAGGGGGCACTGAAGCTTTCTTT
>TRBV4-1|-|TRBD2|TRBJ2-1
CASSFSWGGLNYNEQFF
TGCGCCAGCAGCTTCTCGTGGGGGGGGTTAAATTACAATGAGCAGTTCTTC
>TRBV5-6|-|-|TRBJ2-1
CASSLVGVTSQFF
TGTGCCAGCAGCTTGGTCGGGGTAACATCGCAATTCTTC
>TRBV18|-|-|TRBJ2-3
CASSPPGSDTQYF
TGTGCCAGCTCACCTCCGGGGTCAGATACGCAGTATTTT
>TRBV13|-|-|TRBJ1-1
CASIAIGDPEAFF
TGTGCCAGCATCGCAATAGGGGATCCTGAAGCTTTCTTT
>TRBV7-9|once|TRBD2|TRBJ2-3
CASSFGGFVTDTQYF
TGTGCCAGCAGCTTCGGGGGGTTTGTCACAGATACGCAGTATTTT
>TRBV12-3/TRBV12-4|-|-|TRBJ2-1
CASSQGGFGEQFF
TGTGCCAGCAGTCAGGGGGGGTTCGGTGAGCAGTTCTTC
>TRBV2|-|-|TRBJ1-5
CASNAESGPQHF
TGTGCCAGCAACGCAGAATCAGGGCCCCAGCATTTT
>TRBV5-1|-|-|TRBJ2-7
CASSLSGSPIYEQYF
TGCGCCAGCAGCTTGTCGGGATCCCCCATCTACGAGCAGTACTTC
>TRBV5-4|-|-|TRBJ1-2
CASSLAGGFSNSYTF
TGTGCCAGCAGCTTGGCGGGGGGGTTCTCTAATAGCTACACCTTC
>TRBV2|-|TRBD1|TRBJ2-7
CASSEYLDRDDEQYF
TGTGCCAGCAGTGAATATCTTGACAGGGACGACGAGCAGTACTTC
>TRBV10-2|-|-|TRBJ2-7
CASSELGQAYEQYF
TGCGCCAGCAGTGAGTTAGGTCAGGCCTACGAGCAGTACTTC
>TRBV2|-|-|TRBJ1-5
CASSDSPGGQPQHF
TGTGCCAGCAGTGACAGCCCAGGAGGTCAGCCCCAGCATTTT
>TRBV7-9|few|-|TRBJ2-1
CASSLDEEGGFDNEQFF
TGTGCCAGCAGCTTAGATGAGGAGGGGGGTTTCGACAATGAGCAGTTCTTC
>TRBV6-5|-|-|TRBJ1-6
CASSYSGGDNSPLHF
TGTGCCAGCAGTTACTCGGGGGGCGATAATTCACCCCTCCACTTT
>TRBV6-5|-|TRBD1|TRBJ1-5
CASSDRDRGNQPQHF
TGTGCCAGCAGCGACAGGGACAGGGGAAATCAGCCCCAGCATTTT
>TRBV7-8|-|TRBD1|TRBJ1-6
CASSGDRGQNSPLHF
TGTGCCAGCAGCGGTGACAGGGGGCAAAATTCACCCCTCCACTTT
>TRBV6-5|-|-|TRBJ2-5
CASGGGAEETQYF
TGTGCCAGCGGGGGGGGCGCGGAAGAGACCCAGTACTTC
>TRBV28|-|-|TRBJ1-2
CASTLGGAQGYGYTF
TGTGCCAGCACCCTAGGGGGGGCGCAGGGCTATGGCTACACCTTC
>TRBV10-3|-|-|TRBJ1-2
CAISENRNGYTF
TGTGCCATCAGTGAAAACAGGAATGGCTACACCTTC
>TRBV5-1|-|-|TRBJ2-2
CASSLRAGGNTGELFF
TGCGCCAGCAGCTTACGGGCAGGCGGTAACACCGGGGAGCTGTTTTTT
>TRBV6-5|-|-|TRBJ1-1
CASNEGGTNTEAFF
TGTGCCAGCAACGAGGGAGGGACGAACACTGAAGCTTTCTTT
>TRBV7-9|few|TRBD1|TRBJ1-1
CASSQKPNIRGTEAFF
TGTGCCAGCAGTCAGAAACCAAACATCAGGGGGACTGAAGCTTTCTTT